Shown below are 18 T cell receptor beta chains from a single sample sequenced in a study of shared clonotypes between healthy human individuals. Profiled with immunoSEQ multiplex PCR; TCRdb holds only in-frame clones, not every one. This repertoire shows 2,100,000 or so clones, 90% to 97% found once; its top ten account for less than 0.15%. Sample: naive CD4+ T cells sorted from blood. The subset: CD45RA+ positively selected. The receptors were sampled from a man younger than 30 in good health.

This clone came up once. The chain carries TRBV19 and TRBJ2-2; D may be TRBD2 (5 bases). Trimming removed 6 bases from V and 7 bases from J, with 15 bases in between. The germline gives CDR1 LNHDA, CDR2 SQIVND (reference sequence). This CDR3 has 14 residues. CDR3 loop: CASRGYGEIGELFF. The CDR3, as DNA: TGTGCCAGTAGAGGATACGGGGAGATCGGGGAGCTGTTTTTT.

This chain links TRBV28 with TRBJ1-5, with D uncertain. Trimming took off 2 bases at V and 0 bases at J, with 5 bases between the two ends. Germline CDR1 reads MDHEN; CDR2 reads SYDVKM. This CDR3 is 14 amino acids long. The CDR3 region has the DNA TGTGCCAGCAGTTTAGCTTATAGCAATCAGCCCCAGCATTTT. Translation gives CASSLAYSNQPQHF.

This clone is a singleton in its sample. One end of the junction fails to match germline, which may point to a read error. The chain has TRBV6-5 and TRBJ1-2; 8 nucleotides match TRBD1. There are 16 residues in the CDR3. Germline V CDR1 and CDR2: MNHEY, SVGAGI. CDR3 protein: CASSYARDRRNYGYTF. CDR3 coding DNA: TGTGCCAGCAGTTACGCGAGGGACAGGAGGAACTACGGCTACACCTTC.

V and J are TRBV7-2 and TRBJ1-6; tentative D call: TRBD1 (6 bases). The CDR3 is 15 amino acids. V lost 3 bases, J lost 4 bases, and 10 bases lay in between. The germline V gene encodes CDR1 SGHTA and CDR2 FQGNSA. CDR3 amino acids: CASSFIQGYNSPLHF. In nucleotides, the CDR3 is TGTGCCAGCAGCTTTATTCAGGGGTATAATTCACCCCTCCACTTT.

The CDR3 loop reads CAWSGLAGAGDTQYF. In nucleotides, the CDR3 is TGTGCCTGGAGCGGACTAGCGGGGGCAGGGGATACGCAGTATTTT. This chain uses TRBV30 with TRBJ2-3; 13 bases map to TRBD2. This CDR3 contains 15 residues. CDR1 GTSNPN and CDR2 SVGIG come from the germline V gene (reference sequence). V shed 3 bases and J 6 bases; nucleotides not matched to a gene: 6. Full variable domain (remainder filled in from reference TRBV30 and TRBJ2-3): SQTIHQWPATLVQPVGSPLSLECTVEGTSNPNLYWYRQAAGRGLQLLFYSVGIGQISSEVPQNLSASRPQDRQFILSSKKLLLSDSGFYLCAWSGLAGAGDTQYFGPGTRLTVL.

In this sample, this clone turned up once. The V call is TRBV6-1, the J call TRBJ1-4; D ambiguous. Trimming cost V 0 bases and J 3 bases, with 11 bases left between them. CDR1 is MNHNS, CDR2 SASEGT, per germline. This CDR3 is 16 amino acids long. The CDR3 DNA follows: TGTGCCAGCAGTGAAGCTAGAGGGCCTTCTAATGAAAAACTGTTTTTT. Its protein is CASSEARGPSNEKLFF.

The genes are TRBV15 and TRBJ1-1; tentative D call: TRBD1 (5 bases). From germline, CDR1 is LNHNV and CDR2 YYDKDF (reference sequence). The V end was cut by 2 bases, the J end by 1 base, with 5 bases between. CDR3 length: 13 residues. This chain's CDR3 is CATSRQGNTEAFF. In DNA, the CDR3 is TGTGCCACCAGCAGACAGGGGAACACTGAAGCTTTCTTT.

V and J are TRBV6-6 and TRBJ1-3; no firm D call. With 6 bases removed from V and 2 bases from J, the gap between germline ends came to 17 bases. The CDR3 loop spans 16 amino acids. The germline CDR1 and CDR2 sequences are MNHNY and SVGAGI (reference sequence). The chain's CDR3 is CASSRTLGKTGNTIYF. The DNA of the CDR3 is TGTGCCAGCAGCCGAACTCTGGGCAAAACTGGAAACACCATATATTTT.

With regard to this clone: The same CDR3 also results from other DNA sequences found in this sample. This chain connects TRBV7-9 to TRBJ2-1; no clear D. Germline V lookup: CDR1 SEHNR, CDR2 FQNEAQ (reference sequence). Trimming left V 1 base short and J 7 bases short, with 8 bases between. The CDR3 extends over 13 amino acids. CDR3: CASSLVGRNEQFF. The CDR3 nucleotides are TGTGCCAGCAGCTTAGTTGGGCGGAATGAGCAGTTCTTC.

The chain recombines TRBV30 with TRBJ2-2, with D perhaps matching TRBD1 (5 bases). The CDR3 loop spans 14 amino acids. Trimming shortened V by 0 bases and J by 4 bases, and 9 bases separated the two germline ends. Germline lookup yields CDR1 GTSNPN and CDR2 SVGIG (reference sequence). For the CDR3, the DNA is TGTGCCTGGAGTGTGCGCAGGGCCACCGGGGAGCTGTTTTTT. Translating gives CAWSVRRATGELFF.

The chain combines TRBV30 with TRBJ2-2; D is ambiguous. Germline V gives CDR1 GTSNPN, CDR2 SVGIG (reference sequence). The CDR3 runs 13 residues. V lost 3 bases, J lost 7 bases, and 12 bases lay in between. In nucleotides, the CDR3 is TGTGCCTGGAGCGGACCTGGGATCGGGGAGCTGTTTTTT. Amino acids: CAWSGPGIGELFF. The whole variable domain, remainder taken from reference TRBV30 and TRBJ2-2, is SQTIHQWPATLVQPVGSPLSLECTVEGTSNPNLYWYRQAAGRGLQLLFYSVGIGQISSEVPQNLSASRPQDRQFILSSKKLLLSDSGFYLCAWSGPGIGELFFGEGSRLTVL.

The chain is built from TRBV9 and TRBJ2-5, with TRBD2 matching over 10 bases. Germline-derived CDR1 and CDR2 are SGDLS and YYNGEE. V lost 0 bases and J lost 1; bases outside the gene matches: 3. This CDR3 spans 16 amino acids. CDR3 in amino acids: CASSVGSSGSQETQYF. CDR3 bases: TGTGCCAGCAGCGTAGGTTCTAGCGGGAGCCAAGAGACCCAGTACTTC.

This clone was seen once. V is TRBV6-5 and J is TRBJ2-3; no firm D call. This CDR3 spans 12 amino acids. V lost 2 bases, J lost 7 bases, and 7 bases lay in between. Germline-derived CDR1 and CDR2 are MNHEY and SVGAGI. CDR3 protein: CASSYHQNTQYF. CDR3 DNA sequence: TGTGCCAGCAGTTACCACCAGAATACGCAGTATTTT.

This chain links TRBV9 with TRBJ2-7; TRBD1 aligns across 7 bases. CDR1 is SGDLS, CDR2 YYNGEE, per germline. The CDR3 covers 17 residues. Trimming took 0 bases from V and 2 from J; bases not matched to a gene: 11. In nucleotides, the CDR3 is TGTGCCAGCAGCGTAGGGCGTGACAGGGTGAACCCCTACGAGCAGTACTTC. Amino acid sequence: CASSVGRDRVNPYEQYF. Looking up the rest from reference TRBV9 and TRBJ2-7 gives the full variable domain: DSGVTQTPKHLITATGQRVTLRCSPRSGDLSVYWYQQSLDQGLQFLIQYYNGEERAKGNILERFSAQQFPDLHSELNLSSLELGDSALYFCASSVGRDRVNPYEQYFGPGTRLTVT.

This chain joins TRBV5-5 and TRBJ2-4, with a tentative D call TRBD1 (6 bases). The CDR3 has 15 residues. Trimming took 4 bases from V and 5 from J, leaving 16 bases between them. Germline loops: CDR1 SGHKS, CDR2 YYEKEE (reference sequence). The CDR3 nucleotides are TGTGCCAGCAGCAGGTCACAGGGTAGGGAAAACATTCAGTACTTC. It codes for CASSRSQGRENIQYF.

This CDR3 reads CSVEVRAAGPTDTQYF. The DNA of the CDR3 is TGCAGCGTTGAAGTGCGAGCGGCGGGACCGACAGATACGCAGTATTTT. The V call is TRBV29-1, the J call TRBJ2-3; D is perhaps TRBD2 (6 bases). Trimming removed 1 base from V and 3 bases from J, with 17 bases in between. The CDR3 covers 16 residues. CDR1 SQVTM and CDR2 ANQGSEA come from the germline V gene.

The chain joins TRBV6-1 to TRBJ1-3; tentative D call: TRBD1 (5 bases). CDR1 and CDR2 (germline): MNHNS, SASEGT. The CDR3 is made up of 15 amino acids. V was cut by 7 bases and J by 0 bases, with 13 bases left in between. CDR3 sequence: CASIPGLSSGNTIYF. CDR3 DNA: TGTGCCAGCATCCCAGGGCTAAGCTCTGGAAACACCATATATTTT.

The chain couples TRBV11-1 to TRBJ2-3; perhaps TRBD1 as D (5 bases). The germline V gene encodes CDR1 SGHAT and CDR2 FQDESV (reference sequence). The CDR3 contains 17 residues. V lost 5 bases to trimming and J lost 3 bases, with 21 bases between them. In DNA, the CDR3 is TGTGCCAGCAGCCCCCAGCTTTTTTCAGGGAAGACAGATACGCAGTATTTT. Its protein is CASSPQLFSGKTDTQYF.